This TCR beta chain comes out of a study of T-cell reconstitution after alpha-beta-depleted transplantation in children. Preparation of the TCRbeta library used unique molecular identifiers. TCRdb fed the PCR reads into MiXCR, producing one record per CDR3 protein. The top ten hold about 2.2% of the sample, which has hundreds of thousands of distinct CDR3 sequences, 10% to 15% seen once. Looked up from germline, CDR1 is LNHNV and CDR2 is YYDKDF (reference sequence). V shed 4 bases, J shed 6 bases, and the junction held 3 bases outside the gene matches. The CDR3 has 14 amino acids. The clonotype was recovered from a male patient younger than 18 who had a stem cell transplant for acute myeloid leukemia, so the T cells may come from the graft donor. The material was PBMCs, mostly from graft donor cells, obtained 360 days after TCRalphabeta/CD19-depleted stem cell transplant. This chain joins TRBV15 and TRBJ2-2, with TRBD1 identical over 9 bases. DNA of the CDR3: TGTGCCACCAGCAAAGGGACAGGGTCCGGGGAGCTGTTTTTT. Protein sequence: CATSKGTGSGELFF.